This T cell receptor (beta chain) was sequenced in a study of T cell clonotyping in hematopoietic cell transplantation. Regarding time point: recipient sample about 28 days before transplant, after cytoreduction. Method: immunoSEQ multiplex PCR; TCRdb's copy keeps in-frame clones and lacks some. The repertoire holds about 76,000 clones, with around 96% as singletons. Trimming removed 0 bases at V and 2 bases at J, with 8 bases between. The CDR3 totals 15 residues. Germline V gene lookup returns CDR1 WNHNN and CDR2 SYGVQD (reference sequence). This clonotype was obtained from a woman aged 50 to 65 with acute myeloid leukemia. Some clones in this sample may be carry-over from other donors' samples. The input for sequencing was peripheral blood mononuclear cells, taken before stem cell transplant. This rearrangement joins TRBV10-1 to TRBJ1-5; weak D call: TRBD1 (5 bases). The CDR3 reads CASSESRGGNQPQHF. The CDR3 coding sequence is TGCGCCAGCAGTGAGTCGAGGGGTGGCAATCAGCCCCAGCATTTT.